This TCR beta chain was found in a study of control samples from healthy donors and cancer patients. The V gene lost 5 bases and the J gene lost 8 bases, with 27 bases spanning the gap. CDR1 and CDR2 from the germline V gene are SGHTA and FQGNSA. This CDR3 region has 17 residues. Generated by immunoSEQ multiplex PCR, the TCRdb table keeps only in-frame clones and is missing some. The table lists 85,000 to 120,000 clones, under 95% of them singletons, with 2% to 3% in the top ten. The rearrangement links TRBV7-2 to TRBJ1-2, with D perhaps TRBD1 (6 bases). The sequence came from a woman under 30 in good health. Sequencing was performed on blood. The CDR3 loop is CASSRIQWTTVGGGYTF. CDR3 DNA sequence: TGTGCCAGCAGCCGTATCCAATGGACGACAGTCGGGGGCGGCTACACCTTC.